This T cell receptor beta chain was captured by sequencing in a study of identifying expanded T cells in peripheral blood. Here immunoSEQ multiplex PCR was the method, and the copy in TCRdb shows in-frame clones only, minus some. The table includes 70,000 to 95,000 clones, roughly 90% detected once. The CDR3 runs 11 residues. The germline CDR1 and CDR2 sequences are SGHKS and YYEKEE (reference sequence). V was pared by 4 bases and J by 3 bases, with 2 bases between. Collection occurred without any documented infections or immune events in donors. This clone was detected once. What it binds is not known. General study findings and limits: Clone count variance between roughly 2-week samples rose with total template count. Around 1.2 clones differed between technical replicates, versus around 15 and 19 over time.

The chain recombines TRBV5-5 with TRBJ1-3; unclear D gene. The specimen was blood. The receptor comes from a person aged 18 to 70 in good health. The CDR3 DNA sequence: TGTGCCAGCAGCAGTGGAAACACCATATATTTT. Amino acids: CASSSGNTIYF.